This TCR beta chain was found in a study of blood T cell repertoires in COVID-19. Original processing notes: From reference gene primer amplification, estimates of nucleated cell counts were derived. TCRdb's table, derived via immunoSEQ multiplex PCR, lists solely in-frame clones and lacks some. D and trimming were read from the DNA, whereas the V and J calls and clone size are those reported in that table. The sample contains some 160,000 clones, 85% to 90% of which appear only once. The CDR3 consists of 14 residues. The V call is TRBV21-1, the J call TRBJ1-1. TRBV21-1 is a pseudogene locus. Material for sequencing was peripheral blood. This TCR derives from a woman in her sixties or seventies with COVID-19, enrolled during active disease. The CDR3 DNA reads as TGTGCCAGCAGCACGGGGGGCGGGAACACTGAAGCTTTCTTT. This encodes CASSTGGGNTEAFF.